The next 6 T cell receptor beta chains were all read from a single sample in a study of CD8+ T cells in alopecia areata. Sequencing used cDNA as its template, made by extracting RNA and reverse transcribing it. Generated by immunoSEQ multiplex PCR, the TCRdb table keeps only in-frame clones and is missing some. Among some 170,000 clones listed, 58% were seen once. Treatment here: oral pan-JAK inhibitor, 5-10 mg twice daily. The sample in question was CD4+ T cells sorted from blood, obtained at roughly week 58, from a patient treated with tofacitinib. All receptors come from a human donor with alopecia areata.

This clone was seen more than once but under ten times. The DNA for the CDR3 is TGTGCCAGCAGCCAGGACAGTTCGAAAAACATTCAGTACTTC. Protein: CASSQDSSKNIQYF. The rearrangement joins TRBV7-9 to TRBJ2-4; weak D call: TRBD1 (6 bases). Trimming removed 5 bases from V and 4 bases from J, with 12 bases in between. From germline, CDR1 is SEHNR and CDR2 FQNEAQ (reference sequence). This CDR3 has 14 residues.

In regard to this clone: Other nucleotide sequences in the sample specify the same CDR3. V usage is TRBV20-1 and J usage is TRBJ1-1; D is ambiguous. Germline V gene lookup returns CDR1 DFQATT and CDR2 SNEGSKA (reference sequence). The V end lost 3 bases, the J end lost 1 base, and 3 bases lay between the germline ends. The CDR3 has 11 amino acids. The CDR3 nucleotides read TGCAGTGCTAGCAGGAACACTGAAGCTTTCTTT. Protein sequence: CSASRNTEAFF.

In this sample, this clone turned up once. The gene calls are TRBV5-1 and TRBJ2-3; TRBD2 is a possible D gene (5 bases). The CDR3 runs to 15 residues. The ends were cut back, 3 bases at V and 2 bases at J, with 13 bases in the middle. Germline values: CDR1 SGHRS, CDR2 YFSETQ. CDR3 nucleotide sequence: TGCGCCAGCAGCTCCCGGGATCCAAACACAGATACGCAGTATTTT. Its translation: CASSSRDPNTDTQYF.

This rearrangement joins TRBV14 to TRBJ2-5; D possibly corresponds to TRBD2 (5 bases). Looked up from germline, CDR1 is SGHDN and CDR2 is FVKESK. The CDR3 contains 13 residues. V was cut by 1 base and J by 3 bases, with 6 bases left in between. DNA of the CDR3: TGTGCCAGCAGCCAAGGAGGGAAAGAGACCCAGTACTTC. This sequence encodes CASSQGGKETQYF.

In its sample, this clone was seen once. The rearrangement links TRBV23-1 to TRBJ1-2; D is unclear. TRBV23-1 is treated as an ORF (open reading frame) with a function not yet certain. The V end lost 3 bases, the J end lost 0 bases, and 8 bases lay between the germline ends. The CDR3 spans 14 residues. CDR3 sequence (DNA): TGCGCCAGCAGTCAGAGCGTAACTAACTATGGCTACACCTTC. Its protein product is CASSQSVTNYGYTF.

The CDR3 coding sequence is TGCGCCAGCAGCCAACGGGTCGCCTATGGCTACACCTTC. Protein: CASSQRVAYGYTF. The chain recombines TRBV5-1 with TRBJ1-2; no clear D. V was cut by 4 bases and J by 4 bases, with 11 bases left in between. This CDR3 has 13 residues. The germline V gene has CDR1 SGHRS and CDR2 YFSETQ.